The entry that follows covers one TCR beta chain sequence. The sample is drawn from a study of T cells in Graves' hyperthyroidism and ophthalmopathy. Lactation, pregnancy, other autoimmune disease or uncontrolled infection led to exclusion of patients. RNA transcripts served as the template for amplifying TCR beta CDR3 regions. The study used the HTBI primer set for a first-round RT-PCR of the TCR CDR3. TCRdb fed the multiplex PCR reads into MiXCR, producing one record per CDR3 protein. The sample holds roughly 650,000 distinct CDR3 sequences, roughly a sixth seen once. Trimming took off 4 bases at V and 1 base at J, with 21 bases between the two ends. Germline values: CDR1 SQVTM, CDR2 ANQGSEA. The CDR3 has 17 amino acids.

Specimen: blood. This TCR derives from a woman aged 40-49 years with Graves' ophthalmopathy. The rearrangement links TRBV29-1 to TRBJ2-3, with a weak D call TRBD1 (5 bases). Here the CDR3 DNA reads TGCAGCGTTGGGGGCCCTGTGATGGGTCTTGGCACAGATACGCAGTATTTT. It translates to CSVGGPVMGLGTDTQYF.